Below are 18 T cell receptor beta chains sequenced from a single sample in a study of cytomegalovirus exposure and HLA in healthy donors. The PCR made use of 60 Vbeta and 13 Jbeta primers. Produced via immunoSEQ multiplex PCR; TCRdb's table is partial and in-frame only. The sample holds 140,000 to 150,000 clones, roughly 80% seen once. The sample was PBMCs. These receptor sequences come from a woman in her twenties or thirties in good health and CMV-seronegative.

The chain combines TRBV18 with TRBJ2-7; 10 bases fit TRBD2. CDR1 is KGHSH and CDR2 is LQKENI in the germline V gene. The junction had 1 base not matched to a gene; V was cut back by 3 bases and J by 2 bases. The CDR3 totals 14 residues. The CDR3 loop reads CASSPTSGAYEQYF. The CDR3 DNA follows: TGTGCCAGCTCACCTACTAGCGGGGCCTACGAGCAGTACTTC.

This clone was counted once. This chain links TRBV9 with TRBJ2-5; 16 bases match TRBD2. The CDR3 is 17 residues long. V trimming: 4 bases; J trimming: 2 bases; junction bases outside the gene matches: 5. Germline assignment: CDR1 SGDLS and CDR2 YYNGEE. For the CDR3, the DNA is TGTGCCAGCAGCCCTGGGACTAGCGGGAGGGTACAAGAGACCCAGTACTTC. This translates into CASSPGTSGRVQETQYF.

This rearrangement joins TRBV2 to TRBJ2-5; 9 bases are a match to TRBD2. The germline CDR1 and CDR2 sequences are SNHLY and FYNNEI. The CDR3 totals 15 residues. With V trimmed by 6 bases and J by 7 bases, 12 bases remained unmatched. CDR3 loop: CASRPGLALIGTQYF. The CDR3 region has the DNA TGTGCCAGCAGGCCGGGACTAGCTTTAATTGGGACCCAGTACTTC.

The V and J genes are TRBV7-8 and TRBJ1-1; D perhaps matches TRBD1 (5 bases). The CDR3 spans 13 residues. Germline CDR1 reads SGHVS; CDR2 reads FQNEAQ. Trimming took 4 bases from V and 1 from J, leaving 7 bases between them. The CDR3 DNA sequence: TGTGCCAGCAGCTGGGGCAGGAACACTGAAGCTTTCTTT. Translation gives CASSWGRNTEAFF.

The chain employs TRBV21-1 and TRBJ2-2; TRBD2, the table's D call, was not compared with the DNA. TRBV21-1 is a pseudogene locus. The CDR3 is 16 residues long. CDR3 residues: CASSKRGGRGTGELFF. CDR3 sequence (DNA): TGTGCCAGCAGCAAACGTGGCGGGAGAGGGACCGGGGAGCTGTTTTTT.

The chain carries TRBV7-9 and TRBJ1-1, with D unresolved. This CDR3 has 12 amino acids. V dropped 5 bases and J dropped 6 bases, with 10 bases sitting between them. The germline CDR1 and CDR2 sequences are SEHNR and FQNEAQ (reference sequence). In DNA form, the CDR3 reads TGTGCCAGCAGCCCCGACACCCCTGAAGCTTTCTTT. Its translation: CASSPDTPEAFF.

The gene calls are TRBV7-3 and TRBJ1-1, with unresolved D. The V end lost 5 bases, the J end lost 11 bases, and 24 bases lay between the germline ends. Germline V lookup: CDR1 SGHTA, CDR2 FQGTGA. This CDR3 has 15 residues. Here the CDR3 DNA reads TGTGCCAGCAGCCCTACCGGGTCGATCTCGAGGGAGGCTTTCTTT. Encoded protein: CASSPTGSISREAFF.

The genes are TRBV2 and TRBJ1-2, with D maybe TRBD1 (5 bases). CDR1 is SNHLY, CDR2 FYNNEI, per germline. The CDR3 contains 11 residues. Trimming removed 6 bases from V and 7 bases from J, with 9 bases in between. The CDR3, as DNA: TGTGCCAGCAGCCCGGGGGGTGGCTACACCTTC. This encodes CASSPGGGYTF.

The rearrangement joins TRBV4-1 to TRBJ1-1; D is undetermined. Germline lookup yields CDR1 MGHRA and CDR2 YSYEKL. The CDR3 has 15 residues. Trimming left V 3 bases short and J 2 bases short, with 13 bases between. As DNA, the CDR3 is TGCGCCAGCAGCCAGCAACAAGGAGTCAACACTGAAGCTTTCTTT. Amino acids: CASSQQQGVNTEAFF.

This chain uses TRBV19 with TRBJ1-5, with D possibly being TRBD1 (5 bases). The CDR3 spans 13 residues. V was shortened by 4 bases and J by 3 bases, with 7 bases between the two germline ends. Germline V CDR1 and CDR2: LNHDA, SQIVND (reference sequence). The CDR3, as DNA: TGTGCCAGTAGTAGACAGCTCAATCAGCCCCAGCATTTT. Its translation: CASSRQLNQPQHF.

V is TRBV14 and J is TRBJ2-3; D perhaps matches TRBD1 (5 bases). The germline V gene has CDR1 SGHDN and CDR2 FVKESK. The CDR3 spans 15 residues. V shed 0 bases and J shed 8 bases, with 15 bases lying between them. The chain's CDR3 is CASSQDPATVFTQYF. CDR3 coding DNA: TGTGCCAGCAGCCAAGATCCCGCGACAGTCTTTACGCAGTATTTT.

The rearrangement links TRBV27 to TRBJ2-5; TRBD1 agrees at 8 bases. The germline V gene has CDR1 MNHEY and CDR2 SMNVEV (reference sequence). V shed 5 bases and J 5 bases; nucleotides not matched to a gene: 10. CDR3 length: 15 residues. The CDR3: CASSPRGRDRETQYF. The CDR3 region has the DNA TGTGCCAGCAGTCCCCGCGGCCGGGACAGGGAGACCCAGTACTTC.

This clone was seen a handful of times. The V gene is TRBV6-1, the J gene TRBJ1-4; a possible D gene is TRBD1 (5 bases). There are 14 residues in the CDR3. Trimming took 6 bases from V and 2 from J, leaving 10 bases between them. Germline V gene data show CDR1 as MNHNS and CDR2 as SASEGT. For the CDR3, the DNA is TGTGCCAGCAGCGTTAGGGGCACTAATGAAAAACTGTTTTTT. Translated, it gives CASSVRGTNEKLFF.

This clone was observed a handful of times. The rearrangement links TRBV4-1 to TRBJ1-5; D is undetermined. This CDR3 region has 13 residues. Trimming took 2 bases from V and 7 from J, leaving 9 bases between them. Germline CDR1 reads MGHRA; CDR2 reads YSYEKL. The CDR3 nucleotides are TGCGCCAGCAGCCAAAGAGGACTCCAGCCCCAGCATTTT. Amino acid sequence: CASSQRGLQPQHF.

This clone was observed a single time. V is TRBV7-2 and J is TRBJ2-1; 11 bases match TRBD1. After removal of 5 bases from V and 9 bases from J, the junction contained 6 bases not matched to a gene. The CDR3 consists of 14 residues. Germline CDR1 SGHTA, CDR2 FQGNSA. In DNA form, the CDR3 reads TGTGCCAGCAGCCCCCGGACAGGGGGCAGTGAGCAGTTCTTC. Its protein product is CASSPRTGGSEQFF.

A few counts support this clone. This chain uses TRBV4-1 with TRBJ1-4; 9 bases are a match to TRBD1. The CDR3 has 16 residues. After removal of 3 bases from V and 8 bases from J, the junction contained 10 bases not matched to a gene. Germline V gene sequence: CDR1 MGHRA, CDR2 YSYEKL. The CDR3 spells CASSQDPGTGSEKLFF. Written as DNA, the CDR3 is TGCGCCAGCAGCCAGGATCCCGGGACAGGGTCCGAAAAACTGTTTTTT.

The gene calls are TRBV19 and TRBJ1-1; 8 bases map to TRBD1. J gave up 2 bases and V 3 bases, and 2 bases lay outside the gene matches. The CDR3 spans 14 residues. Looked up from germline, CDR1 is LNHDA and CDR2 is SQIVND (reference sequence). This CDR3 reads CASSIGQGNTEAFF. As DNA, the CDR3 is TGTGCCAGTAGTATCGGACAGGGTAACACTGAAGCTTTCTTT.

The rearrangement uses TRBV6-5 and TRBJ2-2; tentative D call: TRBD2 (5 bases). CDR1 is MNHEY, CDR2 SVGAGI, per germline. This CDR3 region has 13 residues. Trimming took off 6 bases at V and 8 bases at J, with 13 bases between the two ends. The CDR3 bases are TGTGCCAGCAGGCGTTTATCGGGGGGGGAGCTGTTTTTT. This translates into CASRRLSGGELFF.